This T cell receptor (beta chain) emerged from a study of cytomegalovirus exposure and HLA in healthy donors. This table comes from immunoSEQ multiplex PCR, and its TCRdb copy is limited to in-frame clones, with some not included. The sample has approximately 160,000 clones, 91% seen once. CDR1 and CDR2 from the germline V gene are SNHLY and FYNNEI. J gave up 2 bases and V 8 bases, and 7 bases lay outside the gene matches. This CDR3 has 15 residues. The TCR comes from a woman between 18 and 29 years old in good health and CMV-seropositive. Input material: PBMCs. The chain is built from TRBV2 and TRBJ2-2, with 8 bases aligning to TRBD2. CDR3 protein: CASRRLAGNTGELFF. For the CDR3, the DNA is TGTGCCAGCCGTCGGCTAGCGGGTAACACCGGGGAGCTGTTTTTT.